Included here is one TCR beta chain sequence, with context. The sample is drawn from a study of blood T cell repertoires in COVID-19. Study-wide context: Specimens from acute and convalescent COVID-19 originated in the United States, Italy and Spain. T cells, B-cell-depleted T cells, or PBMCs provided the cDNA or gDNA that served as material.

Original processing methods: Amplification with reference gene primers provided the estimates of nucleated cell counts. The assay was immunoSEQ multiplex PCR, and TCRdb's table has in-frame clones only and misses some. V, J and clone size are those of that table, while D and trimming were read from the DNA. The table includes around 140,000 clones, 80% to 85% detected once. This receptor was taken from a woman in her sixties with acute or convalescent COVID-19. Sample: peripheral blood.

The CDR3: CASDSTGELFF. CDR3 in DNA: TGTGCATCGGACAGCACCGGGGAGCTGTTTTTT. The rearrangement uses TRBV30 and TRBJ2-2; perhaps TRBD1 as D (6 bases). The CDR3 loop spans 11 amino acids. The germline V gene encodes CDR1 GTSNPN and CDR2 SVGIG (reference sequence).